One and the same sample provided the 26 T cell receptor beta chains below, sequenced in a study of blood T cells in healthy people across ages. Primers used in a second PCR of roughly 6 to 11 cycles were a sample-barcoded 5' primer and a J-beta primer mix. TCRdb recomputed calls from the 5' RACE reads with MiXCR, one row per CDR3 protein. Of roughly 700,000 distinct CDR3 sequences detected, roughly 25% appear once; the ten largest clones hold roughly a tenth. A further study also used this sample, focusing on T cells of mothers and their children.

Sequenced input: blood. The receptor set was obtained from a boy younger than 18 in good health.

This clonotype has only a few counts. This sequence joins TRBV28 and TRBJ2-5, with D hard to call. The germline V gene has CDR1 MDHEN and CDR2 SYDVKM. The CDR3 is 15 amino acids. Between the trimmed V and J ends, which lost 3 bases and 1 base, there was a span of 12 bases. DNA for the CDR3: TGTGCCAGCAGTTTTTCTGTGTCAGGCCAAGAGACCCAGTACTTC. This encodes CASSFSVSGQETQYF.

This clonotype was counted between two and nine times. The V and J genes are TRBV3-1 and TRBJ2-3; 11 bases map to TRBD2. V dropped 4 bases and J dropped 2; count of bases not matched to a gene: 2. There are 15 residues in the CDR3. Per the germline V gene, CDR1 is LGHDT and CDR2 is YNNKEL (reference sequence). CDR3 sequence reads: CASSRSGGDTDTQYF. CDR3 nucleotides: TGTGCCAGCAGCCGTAGCGGGGGGGACACAGATACGCAGTATTTT.

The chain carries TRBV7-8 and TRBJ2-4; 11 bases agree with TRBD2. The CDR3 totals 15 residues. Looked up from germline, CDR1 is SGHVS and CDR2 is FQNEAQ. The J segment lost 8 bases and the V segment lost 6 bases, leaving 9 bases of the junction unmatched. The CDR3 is CASSRGLAVSYIQYF. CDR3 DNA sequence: TGTGCCAGCAGTCGGGGACTAGCGGTCTCATACATTCAGTACTTC.

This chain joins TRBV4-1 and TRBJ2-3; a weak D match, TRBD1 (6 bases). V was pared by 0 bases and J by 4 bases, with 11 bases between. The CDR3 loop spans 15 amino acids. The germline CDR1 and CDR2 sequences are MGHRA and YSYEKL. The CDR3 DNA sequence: TGCGCCAGCAGCCAAGACGCTACAGGGTCAGATACGCAGTATTTT. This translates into CASSQDATGSDTQYF.

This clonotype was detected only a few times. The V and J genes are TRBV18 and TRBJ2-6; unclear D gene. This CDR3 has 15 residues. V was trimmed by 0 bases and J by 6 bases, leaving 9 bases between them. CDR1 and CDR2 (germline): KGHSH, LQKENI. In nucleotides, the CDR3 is TGTGCCAGCTCACCACCACTACCCACGGCCAACGTCCTGACTTTC. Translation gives CASSPPLPTANVLTF.

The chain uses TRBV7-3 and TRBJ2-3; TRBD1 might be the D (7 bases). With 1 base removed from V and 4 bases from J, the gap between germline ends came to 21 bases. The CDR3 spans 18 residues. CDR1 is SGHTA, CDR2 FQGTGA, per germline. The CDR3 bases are TGTGCCAGCAGCTTAAGTGGGGAACAGGGGCGGGGAGCAGATACGCAGTATTTT. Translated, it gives CASSLSGEQGRGADTQYF.

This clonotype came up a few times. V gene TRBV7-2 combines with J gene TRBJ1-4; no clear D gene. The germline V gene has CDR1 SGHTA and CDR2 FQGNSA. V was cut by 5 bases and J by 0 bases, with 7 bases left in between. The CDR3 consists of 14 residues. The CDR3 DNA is TGTGCCAGCAGCAACCAAGCAACTAATGAAAAACTGTTTTTT. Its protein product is CASSNQATNEKLFF.

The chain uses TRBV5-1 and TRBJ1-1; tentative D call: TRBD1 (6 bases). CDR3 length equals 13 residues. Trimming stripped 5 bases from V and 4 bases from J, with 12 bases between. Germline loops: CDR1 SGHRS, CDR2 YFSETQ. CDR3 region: CASRGTGATEAFF. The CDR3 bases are TGCGCCAGCAGAGGGACGGGGGCCACTGAAGCTTTCTTT. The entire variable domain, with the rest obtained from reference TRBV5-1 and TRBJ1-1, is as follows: KAGVTQTPRYLIKTRGQQVTLSCSPISGHRSVSWYQQTPGQGLQFLFEYFSETQRNKGNFPGRFSGRQFSNSRSEMNVSTLELGDSALYLCASRGTGATEAFFGQGTRLTVV.

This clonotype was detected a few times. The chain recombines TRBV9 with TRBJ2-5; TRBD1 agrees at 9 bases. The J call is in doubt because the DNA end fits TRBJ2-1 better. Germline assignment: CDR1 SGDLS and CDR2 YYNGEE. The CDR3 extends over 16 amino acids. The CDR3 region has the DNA TGTGCCAGCAGCGTAGAAGGTACAGGGGGCTTCGATGAGCAGTTCTTC. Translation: CASSVEGTGGFDEQFF.

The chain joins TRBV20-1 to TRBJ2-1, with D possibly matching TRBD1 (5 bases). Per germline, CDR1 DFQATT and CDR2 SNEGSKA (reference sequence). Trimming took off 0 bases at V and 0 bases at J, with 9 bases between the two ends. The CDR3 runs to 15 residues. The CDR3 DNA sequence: TGCAGTGCTAGAGAATTGACAGTCTCCTACAATGAGCAGTTCTTC. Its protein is CSARELTVSYNEQFF.

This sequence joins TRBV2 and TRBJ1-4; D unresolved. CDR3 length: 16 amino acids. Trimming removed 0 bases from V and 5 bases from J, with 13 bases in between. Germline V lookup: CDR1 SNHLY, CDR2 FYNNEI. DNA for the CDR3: TGTGCCAGCAGTGAAGCGCCCTTTCCCCGGAATGAAAAACTGTTTTTT. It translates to CASSEAPFPRNEKLFF.

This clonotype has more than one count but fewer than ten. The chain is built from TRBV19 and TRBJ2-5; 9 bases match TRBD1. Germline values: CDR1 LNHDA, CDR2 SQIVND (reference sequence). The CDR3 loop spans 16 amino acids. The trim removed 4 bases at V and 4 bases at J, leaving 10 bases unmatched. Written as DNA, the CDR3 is TGTGCCAGTAGTAGGGGATTAACAGGGGGCGGAGAGACCCAGTACTTC. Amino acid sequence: CASSRGLTGGGETQYF.

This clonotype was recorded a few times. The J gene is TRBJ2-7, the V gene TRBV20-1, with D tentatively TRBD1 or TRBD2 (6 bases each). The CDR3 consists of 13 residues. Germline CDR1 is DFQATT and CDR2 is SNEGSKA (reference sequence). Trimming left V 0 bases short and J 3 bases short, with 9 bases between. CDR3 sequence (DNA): TGCAGTGCTAGAGAGGCGGGACACTACGAGCAGTACTTC. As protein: CSAREAGHYEQYF.

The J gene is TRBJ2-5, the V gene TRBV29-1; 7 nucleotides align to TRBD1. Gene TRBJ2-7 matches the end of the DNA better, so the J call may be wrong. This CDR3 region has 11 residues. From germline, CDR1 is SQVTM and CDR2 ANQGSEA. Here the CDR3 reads CSTGDVDEQYF. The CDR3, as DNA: TGCAGCACAGGGGATGTGGACGAGCAGTACTTC.

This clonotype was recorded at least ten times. The CDR3 sequence: CSGSGPKNIQYF. The CDR3 region has the DNA TGCAGCGGGAGTGGCCCCAAAAACATTCAGTACTTC. The chain combines TRBV20-1 with TRBJ2-4, with a tentative D call TRBD2 (6 bases). Germline CDR1 and CDR2: DFQATT and SNEGSKA (reference sequence). This CDR3 has 12 amino acids.

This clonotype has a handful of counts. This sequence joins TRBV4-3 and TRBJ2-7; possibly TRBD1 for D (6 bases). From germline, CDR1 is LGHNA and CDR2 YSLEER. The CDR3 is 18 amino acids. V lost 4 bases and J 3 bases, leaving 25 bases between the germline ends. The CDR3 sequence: CASSLSWGRDISLYEQYF. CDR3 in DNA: TGCGCCAGCAGCCTATCGTGGGGCAGGGACATAAGCCTCTACGAGCAGTACTTC.

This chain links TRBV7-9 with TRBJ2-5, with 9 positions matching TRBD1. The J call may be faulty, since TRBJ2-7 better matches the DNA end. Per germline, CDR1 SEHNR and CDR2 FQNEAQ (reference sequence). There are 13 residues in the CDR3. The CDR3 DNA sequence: TGTGCCAGCAGGGCGGGGACAGGGATCGAGCAGTACTTC. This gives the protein CASRAGTGIEQYF.

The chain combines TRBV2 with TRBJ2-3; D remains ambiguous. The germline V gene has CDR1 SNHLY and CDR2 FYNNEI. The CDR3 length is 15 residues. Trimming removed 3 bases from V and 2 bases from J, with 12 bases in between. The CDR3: CASSDRAEPTDTQYF. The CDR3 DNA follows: TGTGCCAGCAGTGATCGGGCAGAACCCACAGATACGCAGTATTTT.

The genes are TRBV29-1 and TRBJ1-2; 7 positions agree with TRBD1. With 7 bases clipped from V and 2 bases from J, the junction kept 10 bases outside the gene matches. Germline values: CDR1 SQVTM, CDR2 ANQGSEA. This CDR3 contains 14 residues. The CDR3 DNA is TGCAGCGCGACCCAAAGGGGACAGAACTATGGCTACACCTTC. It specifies CSATQRGQNYGYTF.

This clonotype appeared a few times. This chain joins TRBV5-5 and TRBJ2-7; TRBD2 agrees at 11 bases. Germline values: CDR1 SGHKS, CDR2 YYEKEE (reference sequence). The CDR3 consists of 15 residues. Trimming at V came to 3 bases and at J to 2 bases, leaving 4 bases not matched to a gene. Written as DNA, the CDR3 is TGTGCCAGCAGCTACACTAGCGGGGGTCCCTACGAGCAGTACTTC. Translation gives CASSYTSGGPYEQYF.

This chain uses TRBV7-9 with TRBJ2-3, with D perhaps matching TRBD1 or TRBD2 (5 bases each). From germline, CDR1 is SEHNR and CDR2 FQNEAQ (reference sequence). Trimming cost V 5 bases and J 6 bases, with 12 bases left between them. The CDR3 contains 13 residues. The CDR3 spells CASSHRDGDTQYF. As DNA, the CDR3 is TGTGCCAGCAGCCACCGGGACGGGGATACGCAGTATTTT.

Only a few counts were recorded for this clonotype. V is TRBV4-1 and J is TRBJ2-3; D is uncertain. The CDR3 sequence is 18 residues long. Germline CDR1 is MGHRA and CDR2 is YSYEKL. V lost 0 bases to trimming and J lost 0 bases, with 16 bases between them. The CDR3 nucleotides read TGCGCCAGCAGCCAAGATGTGGGTAGTCCTCGTAGCACAGATACGCAGTATTTT. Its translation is CASSQDVGSPRSTDTQYF.

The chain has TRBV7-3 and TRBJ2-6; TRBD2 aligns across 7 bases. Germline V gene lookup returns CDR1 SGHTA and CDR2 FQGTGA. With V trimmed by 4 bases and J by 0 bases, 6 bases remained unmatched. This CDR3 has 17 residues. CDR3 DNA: TGTGCCAGCAGCTCCATCGGGAGGACCTCTGGGGCCAACGTCCTGACTTTC. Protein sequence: CASSSIGRTSGANVLTF.

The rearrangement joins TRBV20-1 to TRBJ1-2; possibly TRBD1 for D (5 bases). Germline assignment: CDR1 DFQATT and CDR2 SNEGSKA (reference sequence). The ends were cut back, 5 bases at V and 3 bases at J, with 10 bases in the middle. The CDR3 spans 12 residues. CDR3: CSAPREDYGYTF. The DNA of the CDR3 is TGCAGTGCTCCCAGGGAGGACTATGGCTACACCTTC.

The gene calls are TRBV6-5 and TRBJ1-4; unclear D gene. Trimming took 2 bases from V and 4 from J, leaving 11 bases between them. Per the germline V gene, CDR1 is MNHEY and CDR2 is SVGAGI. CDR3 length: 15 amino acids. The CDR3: CASSYGGRSNEKLFF. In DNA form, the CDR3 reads TGTGCCAGCAGTTACGGCGGCAGAAGTAATGAAAAACTGTTTTTT.

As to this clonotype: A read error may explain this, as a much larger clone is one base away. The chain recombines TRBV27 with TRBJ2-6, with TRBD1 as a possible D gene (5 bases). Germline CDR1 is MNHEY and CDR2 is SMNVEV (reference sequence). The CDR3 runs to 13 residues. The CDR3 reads CASRVSGASVLTF. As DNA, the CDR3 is TGTGCCAGCAGGGTCTCTGGGGCCAGCGTCCTGACTTTC.